The T cell receptor beta chain under discussion was sequenced for a study of T cell changes during pregnancy in multiple sclerosis. V trimming: 4 bases; J trimming: 2 bases; junction bases outside the gene matches: 2. The germline V gene encodes CDR1 SEHNR and CDR2 FQNEAQ (reference sequence). There are 15 residues in the CDR3. Sequenced by immunoSEQ multiplex PCR; TCRdb stores in-frame clones only, minus some. This table has tens of thousands of clones, 80% to 95% appearing once. J is TRBJ2-5 and V is TRBV7-9; 12 bases line up with TRBD2. This material consisted of peripheral blood, taken in the first trimester of pregnancy. This receptor was obtained from a female donor in good health, enrolled as a control in a pregnancy study. CDR3 loop: CASSSGTSGQETQYF. The CDR3 coding sequence is TGTGCCAGCAGCTCCGGGACTAGCGGGCAAGAGACCCAGTACTTC.